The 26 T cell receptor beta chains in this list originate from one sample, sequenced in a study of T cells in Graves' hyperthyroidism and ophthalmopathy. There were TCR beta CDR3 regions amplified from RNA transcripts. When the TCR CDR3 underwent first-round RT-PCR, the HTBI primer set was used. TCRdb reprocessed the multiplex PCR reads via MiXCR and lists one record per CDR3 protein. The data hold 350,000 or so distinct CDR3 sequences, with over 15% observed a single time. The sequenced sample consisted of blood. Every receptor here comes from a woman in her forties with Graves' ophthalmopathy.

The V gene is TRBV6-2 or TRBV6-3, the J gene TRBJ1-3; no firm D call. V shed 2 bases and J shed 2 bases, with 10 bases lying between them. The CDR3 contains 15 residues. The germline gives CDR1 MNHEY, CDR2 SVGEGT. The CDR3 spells CASSYRGLAGNTIYF. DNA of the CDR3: TGTGCCAGCAGTTACAGAGGTCTTGCTGGAAACACCATATATTTT.

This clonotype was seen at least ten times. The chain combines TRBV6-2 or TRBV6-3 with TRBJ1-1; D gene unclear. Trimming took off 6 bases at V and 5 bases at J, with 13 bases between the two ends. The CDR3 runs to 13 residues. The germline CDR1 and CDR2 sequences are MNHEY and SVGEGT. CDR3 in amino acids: CASRPGRRTEAFF. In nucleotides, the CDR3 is TGTGCCAGCAGACCGGGCCGGAGGACTGAAGCTTTCTTT.

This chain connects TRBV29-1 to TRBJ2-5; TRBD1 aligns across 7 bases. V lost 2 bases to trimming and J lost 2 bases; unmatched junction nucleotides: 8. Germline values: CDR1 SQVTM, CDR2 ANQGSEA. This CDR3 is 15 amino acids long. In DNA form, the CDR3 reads TGCAGCGTTGAACCCAGACAGGGTAGGCAAGAGACCCAGTACTTC. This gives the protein CSVEPRQGRQETQYF.

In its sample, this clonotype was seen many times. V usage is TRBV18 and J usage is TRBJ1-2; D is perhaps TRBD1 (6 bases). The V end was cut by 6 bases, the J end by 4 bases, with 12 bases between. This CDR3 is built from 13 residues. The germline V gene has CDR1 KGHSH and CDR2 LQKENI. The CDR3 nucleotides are TGTGCCAGCTCGCCGGGGGCGATCTATGGCTACACCTTC. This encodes CASSPGAIYGYTF.

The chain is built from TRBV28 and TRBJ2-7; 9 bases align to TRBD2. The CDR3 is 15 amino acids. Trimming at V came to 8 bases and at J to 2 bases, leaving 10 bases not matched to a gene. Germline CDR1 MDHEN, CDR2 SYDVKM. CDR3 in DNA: TGTGCCAGCCCCCCGGCGGGACTAGCTACCTACGAGCAGTACTTC. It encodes CASPPAGLATYEQYF.

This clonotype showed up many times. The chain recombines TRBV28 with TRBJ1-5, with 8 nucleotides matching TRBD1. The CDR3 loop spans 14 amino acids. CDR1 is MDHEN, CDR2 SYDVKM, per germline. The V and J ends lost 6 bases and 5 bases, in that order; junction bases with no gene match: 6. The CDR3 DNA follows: TGTGCCAGCAGGACAGGGGAGGGGGATCAGCCCCAGCATTTT. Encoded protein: CASRTGEGDQPQHF.

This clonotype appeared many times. The CDR3 spells CASSDLGDQETQYF. The CDR3 coding sequence is TGTGCCAGCAGTGATCTCGGGGACCAAGAGACCCAGTACTTC. The chain is built from TRBV6-1 and TRBJ2-5; D is perhaps TRBD2 (5 bases). The CDR3 spans 14 residues. V was pared by 3 bases and J by 0 bases, with 8 bases between. Germline assignment: CDR1 MNHNS and CDR2 SASEGT.

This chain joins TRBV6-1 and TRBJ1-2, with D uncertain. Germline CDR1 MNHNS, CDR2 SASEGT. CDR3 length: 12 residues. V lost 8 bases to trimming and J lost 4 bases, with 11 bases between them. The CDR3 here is CASRKHLYGYTF. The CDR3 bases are TGTGCCAGCCGCAAACACCTCTATGGCTACACCTTC.

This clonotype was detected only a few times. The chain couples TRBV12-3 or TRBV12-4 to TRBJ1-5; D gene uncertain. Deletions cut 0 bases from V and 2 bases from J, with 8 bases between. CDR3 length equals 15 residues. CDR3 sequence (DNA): TGTGCCAGCAGTTTAGCGGGGTTGGGCAATCAGCCCCAGCATTTT. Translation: CASSLAGLGNQPQHF.

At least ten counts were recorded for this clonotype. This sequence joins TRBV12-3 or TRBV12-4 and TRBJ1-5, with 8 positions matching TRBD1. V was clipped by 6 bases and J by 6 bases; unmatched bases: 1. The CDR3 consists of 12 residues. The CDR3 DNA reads TGTGCCAGCAGGACAGGGGTTCAGCCCCAGCATTTT. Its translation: CASRTGVQPQHF.

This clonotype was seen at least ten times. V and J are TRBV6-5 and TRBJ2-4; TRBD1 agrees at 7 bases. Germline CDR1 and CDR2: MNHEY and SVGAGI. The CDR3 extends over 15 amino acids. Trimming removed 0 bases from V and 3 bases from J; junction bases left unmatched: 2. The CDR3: CASSYSGGDKNIQYF. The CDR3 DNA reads TGTGCCAGCAGTTACTCAGGGGGCGACAAAAACATTCAGTACTTC.

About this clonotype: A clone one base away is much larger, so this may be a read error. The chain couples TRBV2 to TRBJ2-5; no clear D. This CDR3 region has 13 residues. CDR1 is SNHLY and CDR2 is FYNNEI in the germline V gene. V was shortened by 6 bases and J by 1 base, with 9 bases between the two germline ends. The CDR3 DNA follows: TGTGCCAGCAGGCGCGACATCCAAGAGACCCAGTACTTC. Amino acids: CASRRDIQETQYF.

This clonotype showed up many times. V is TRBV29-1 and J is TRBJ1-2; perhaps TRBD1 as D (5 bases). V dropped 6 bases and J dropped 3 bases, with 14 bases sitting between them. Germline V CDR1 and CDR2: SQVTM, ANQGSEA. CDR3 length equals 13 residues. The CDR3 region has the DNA TGCAGCGTCCCCATGGGGGTGGACTATGGCTACACCTTC. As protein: CSVPMGVDYGYTF.

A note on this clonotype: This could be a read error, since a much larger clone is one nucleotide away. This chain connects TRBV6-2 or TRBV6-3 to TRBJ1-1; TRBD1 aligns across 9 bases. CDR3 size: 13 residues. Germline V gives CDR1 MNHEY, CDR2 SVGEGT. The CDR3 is CACRSQGAPEAFF. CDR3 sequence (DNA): TGTGCCTGCAGGTCACAGGGGGCCCCTGAAGCTTTCTTT.

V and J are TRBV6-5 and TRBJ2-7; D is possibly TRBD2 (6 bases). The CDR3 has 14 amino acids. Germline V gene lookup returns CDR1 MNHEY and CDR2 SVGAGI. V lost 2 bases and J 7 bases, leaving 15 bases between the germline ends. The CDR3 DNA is TGTGCCAGCAGTTACGTGGCGGGATATGGGGAGCAGTACTTC. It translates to CASSYVAGYGEQYF.

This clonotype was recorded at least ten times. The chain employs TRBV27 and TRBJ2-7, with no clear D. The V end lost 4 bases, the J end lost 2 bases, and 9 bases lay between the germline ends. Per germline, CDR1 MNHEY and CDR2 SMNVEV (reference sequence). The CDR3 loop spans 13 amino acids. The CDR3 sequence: CASSSSGPYEQYF. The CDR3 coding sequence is TGTGCCAGCAGTTCCTCCGGGCCCTACGAGCAGTACTTC.

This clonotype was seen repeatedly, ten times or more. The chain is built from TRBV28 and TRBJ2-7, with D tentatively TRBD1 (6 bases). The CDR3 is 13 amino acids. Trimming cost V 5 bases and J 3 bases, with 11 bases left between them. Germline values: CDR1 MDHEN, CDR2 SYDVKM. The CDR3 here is CASSRTDFYEQYF. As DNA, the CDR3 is TGTGCCAGCAGTCGGACAGACTTCTACGAGCAGTACTTC.

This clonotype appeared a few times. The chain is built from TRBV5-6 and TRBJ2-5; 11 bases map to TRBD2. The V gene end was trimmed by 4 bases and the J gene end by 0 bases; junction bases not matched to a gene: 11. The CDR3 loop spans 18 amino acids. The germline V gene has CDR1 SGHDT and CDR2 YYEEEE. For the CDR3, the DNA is TGTGCCAGCAGCCCCCTCCCGACTAGCGGGACCTACCAAGAGACCCAGTACTTC. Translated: CASSPLPTSGTYQETQYF.

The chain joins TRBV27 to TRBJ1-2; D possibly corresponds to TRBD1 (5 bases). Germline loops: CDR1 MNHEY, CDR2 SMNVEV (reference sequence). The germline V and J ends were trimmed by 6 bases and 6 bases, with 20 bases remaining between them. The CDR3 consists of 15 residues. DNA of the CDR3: TGTGCCAGCAGCAAGATCGGGACCACGACCCATGGCTACACCTTC. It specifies CASSKIGTTTHGYTF.

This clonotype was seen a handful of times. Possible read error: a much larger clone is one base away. Here the CDR3 reads CASSLSTRGGSVQYF. CDR3 DNA: TGTGCCAGCAGTTTATCGACTAGAGGGGGGAGTGTGCAGTACTTC. The chain uses TRBV28 and TRBJ2-7, with D tentatively TRBD1 or TRBD2 (6 bases each). With 1 base removed from V and 9 bases from J, the gap between germline ends came to 19 bases. Per the germline V gene, CDR1 is MDHEN and CDR2 is SYDVKM. The CDR3 contains 15 residues.

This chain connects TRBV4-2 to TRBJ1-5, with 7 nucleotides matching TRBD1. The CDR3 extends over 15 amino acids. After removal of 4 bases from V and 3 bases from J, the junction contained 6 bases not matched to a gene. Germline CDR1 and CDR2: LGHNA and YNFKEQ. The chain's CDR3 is CASSPGTDTNQPQHF. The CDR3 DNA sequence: TGTGCCAGCAGCCCCGGGACAGATACCAATCAGCCCCAGCATTTT.

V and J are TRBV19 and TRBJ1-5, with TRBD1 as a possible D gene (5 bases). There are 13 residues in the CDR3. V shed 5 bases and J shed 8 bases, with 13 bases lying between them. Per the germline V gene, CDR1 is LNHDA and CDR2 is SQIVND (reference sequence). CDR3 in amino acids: CASSPRGVEPQHF. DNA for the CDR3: TGTGCCAGTAGTCCTCGGGGGGTAGAGCCCCAGCATTTT.

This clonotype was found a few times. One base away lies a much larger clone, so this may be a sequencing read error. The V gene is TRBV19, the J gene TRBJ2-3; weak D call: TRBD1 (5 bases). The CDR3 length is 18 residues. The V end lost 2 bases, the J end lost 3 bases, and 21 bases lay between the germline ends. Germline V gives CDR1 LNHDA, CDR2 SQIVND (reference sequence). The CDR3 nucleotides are TGTGCCAGTAGTATATCTCGTCTGTTTGGTAGGGGTACAGATACGCAGTATTTT. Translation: CASSISRLFGRGTDTQYF.

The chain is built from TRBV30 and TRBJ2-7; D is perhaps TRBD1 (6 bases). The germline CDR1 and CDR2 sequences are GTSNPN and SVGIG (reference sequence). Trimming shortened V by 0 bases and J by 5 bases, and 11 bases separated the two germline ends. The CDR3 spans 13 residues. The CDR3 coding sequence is TGTGCCTGGAGTGTACGAGCAGGGGACGAGCAGTACTTC. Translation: CAWSVRAGDEQYF.

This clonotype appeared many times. CDR3 coding DNA: TGTGCCAGCAGCTTAAACGTGGAGCCGAGCTCCTACGAGCAGTACTTC. This encodes CASSLNVEPSSYEQYF. The chain combines TRBV7-8 with TRBJ2-7; D unclear. This CDR3 is 16 amino acids long. Trimming took 2 bases from V and 0 from J, leaving 14 bases between them. Per the germline V gene, CDR1 is SGHVS and CDR2 is FQNEAQ.

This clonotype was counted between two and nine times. This CDR3 reads CSVATELYQETQYF. The CDR3 nucleotides read TGCAGTGTCGCGACTGAGCTGTACCAAGAGACCCAGTACTTC. V is TRBV20-1 and J is TRBJ2-5; D unresolved. From germline, CDR1 is DFQATT and CDR2 SNEGSKA (reference sequence). Trimming stripped 7 bases from V and 0 bases from J, with 15 bases between. The CDR3 loop spans 14 amino acids.